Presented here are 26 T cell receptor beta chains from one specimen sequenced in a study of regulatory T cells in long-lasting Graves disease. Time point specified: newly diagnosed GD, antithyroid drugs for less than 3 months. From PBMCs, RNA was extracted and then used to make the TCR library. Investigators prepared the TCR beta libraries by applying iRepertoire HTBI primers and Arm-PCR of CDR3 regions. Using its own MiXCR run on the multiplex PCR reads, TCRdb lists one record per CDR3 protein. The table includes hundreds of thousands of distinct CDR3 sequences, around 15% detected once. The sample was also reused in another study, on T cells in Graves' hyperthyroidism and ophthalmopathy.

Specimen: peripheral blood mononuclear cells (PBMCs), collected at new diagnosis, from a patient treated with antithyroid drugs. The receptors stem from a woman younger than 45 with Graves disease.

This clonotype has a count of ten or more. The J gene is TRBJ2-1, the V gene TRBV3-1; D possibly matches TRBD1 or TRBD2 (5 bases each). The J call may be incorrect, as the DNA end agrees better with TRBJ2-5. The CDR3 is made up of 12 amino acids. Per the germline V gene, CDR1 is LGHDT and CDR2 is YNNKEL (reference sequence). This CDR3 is CASSREQGTQYF. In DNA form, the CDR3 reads TGTGCCAGCAGCCGGGAGCAGGGGACCCAGTACTTC.

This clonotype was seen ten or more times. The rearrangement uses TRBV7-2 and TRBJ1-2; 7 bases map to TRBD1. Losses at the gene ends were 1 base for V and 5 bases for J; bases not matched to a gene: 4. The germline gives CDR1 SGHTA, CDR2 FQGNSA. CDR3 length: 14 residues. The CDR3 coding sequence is TGTGCCAGCAGCTTAGGGGAACAGGGGTATGGCTACACCTTC. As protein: CASSLGEQGYGYTF. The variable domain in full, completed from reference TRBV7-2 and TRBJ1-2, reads GAGVSQSPSNKVTEKGKDVELRCDPISGHTALYWYRQSLGQGLEFLIYFQGNSAPDKSGLPSDRFSAERTGGSVSTLTIQRTQQEDSAVYLCASSLGEQGYGYTFGSGTRLTVV.

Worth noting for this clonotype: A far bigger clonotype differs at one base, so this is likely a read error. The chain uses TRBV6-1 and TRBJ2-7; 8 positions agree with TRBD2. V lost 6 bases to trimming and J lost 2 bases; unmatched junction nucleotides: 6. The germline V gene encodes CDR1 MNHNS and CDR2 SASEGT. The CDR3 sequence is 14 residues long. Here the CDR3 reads CASRGAGDPYEQYF. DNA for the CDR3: TGTGCCAGCAGGGGAGCGGGAGACCCCTACGAGCAGTACTTC.

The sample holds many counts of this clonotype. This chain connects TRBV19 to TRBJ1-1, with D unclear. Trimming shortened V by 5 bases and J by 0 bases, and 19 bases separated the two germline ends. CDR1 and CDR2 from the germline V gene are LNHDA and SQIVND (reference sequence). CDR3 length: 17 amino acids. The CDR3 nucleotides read TGTGCCAGTAGTCGCCCCCCTAGCACCCCAATGAACACTGAAGCTTTCTTT. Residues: CASSRPPSTPMNTEAFF. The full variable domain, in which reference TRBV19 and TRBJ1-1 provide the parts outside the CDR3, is DGGITQSPKYLFRKEGQNVTLSCEQNLNHDAMYWYRQDPGQGLRLIYYSQIVNDFQKGDIAEGYSVSREKKESFPLTVTSAQKNPTAFYLCASSRPPSTPMNTEAFFGQGTRLTVV.

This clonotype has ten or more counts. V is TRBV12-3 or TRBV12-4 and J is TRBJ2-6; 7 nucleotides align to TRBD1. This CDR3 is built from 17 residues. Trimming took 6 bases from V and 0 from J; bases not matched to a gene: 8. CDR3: CASRTRGFISGANVLTF. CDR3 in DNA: TGTGCCAGCAGAACCAGGGGGTTCATCTCTGGGGCCAACGTCCTGACTTTC.

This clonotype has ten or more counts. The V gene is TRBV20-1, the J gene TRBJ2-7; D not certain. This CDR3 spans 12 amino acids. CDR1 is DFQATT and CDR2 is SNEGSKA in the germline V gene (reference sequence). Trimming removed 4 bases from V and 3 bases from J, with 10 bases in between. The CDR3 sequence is CSAIPNLYEQYF. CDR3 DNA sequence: TGCAGTGCTATCCCCAACCTCTACGAGCAGTACTTC.

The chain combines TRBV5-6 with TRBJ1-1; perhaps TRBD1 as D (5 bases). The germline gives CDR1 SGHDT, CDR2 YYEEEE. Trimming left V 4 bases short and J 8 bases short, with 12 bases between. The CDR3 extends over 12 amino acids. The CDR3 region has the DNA TGTGCCAGCAGCATTCTCCGGGGGGAAGCTTTCTTT. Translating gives CASSILRGEAFF.

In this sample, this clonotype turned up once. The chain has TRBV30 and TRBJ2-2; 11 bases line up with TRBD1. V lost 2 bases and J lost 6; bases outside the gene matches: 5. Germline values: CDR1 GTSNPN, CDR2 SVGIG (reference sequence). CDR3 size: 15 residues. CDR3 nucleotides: TGTGCCTGGAGTTTCCGGGACAGGGGGTCCGGGGAGCTGTTTTTT. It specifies CAWSFRDRGSGELFF. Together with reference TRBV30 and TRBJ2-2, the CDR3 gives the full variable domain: SQTIHQWPATLVQPVGSPLSLECTVEGTSNPNLYWYRQAAGRGLQLLFYSVGIGQISSEVPQNLSASRPQDRQFILSSKKLLLSDSGFYLCAWSFRDRGSGELFFGEGSRLTVL.

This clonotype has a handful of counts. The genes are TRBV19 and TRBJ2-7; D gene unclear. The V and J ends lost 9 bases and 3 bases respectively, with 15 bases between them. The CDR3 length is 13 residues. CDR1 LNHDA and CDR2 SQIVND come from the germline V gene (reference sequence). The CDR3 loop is CASQQGRSYEQYF. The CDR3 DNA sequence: TGTGCCAGCCAACAAGGCCGAAGCTACGAGCAGTACTTC. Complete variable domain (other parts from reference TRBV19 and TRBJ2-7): DGGITQSPKYLFRKEGQNVTLSCEQNLNHDAMYWYRQDPGQGLRLIYYSQIVNDFQKGDIAEGYSVSREKKESFPLTVTSAQKNPTAFYLCASQQGRSYEQYFGPGTRLTVT.

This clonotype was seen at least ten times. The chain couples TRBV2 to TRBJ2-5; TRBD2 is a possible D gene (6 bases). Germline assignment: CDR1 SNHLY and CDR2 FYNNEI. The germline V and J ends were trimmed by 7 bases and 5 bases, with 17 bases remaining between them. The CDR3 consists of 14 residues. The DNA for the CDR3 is TGTGCCAGCATCGAATCCGGGGGATTTGAGACCCAGTACTTC. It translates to CASIESGGFETQYF.

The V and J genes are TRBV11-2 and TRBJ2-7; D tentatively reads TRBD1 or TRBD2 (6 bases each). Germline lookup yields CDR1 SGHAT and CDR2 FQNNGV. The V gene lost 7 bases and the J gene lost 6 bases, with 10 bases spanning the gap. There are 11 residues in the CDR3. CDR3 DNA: TGTGCCAGCATGGAGGGGGTCGAGCAGTACTTC. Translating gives CASMEGVEQYF. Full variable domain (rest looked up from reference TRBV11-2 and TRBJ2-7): EAGVAQSPRYKIIEKRQSVAFWCNPISGHATLYWYQQILGQGPKLLIQFQNNGVVDDSQLPKDRFSAERLKGVDSTLKIQPAKLEDSAVYLCASMEGVEQYFGPGTRLTVT.

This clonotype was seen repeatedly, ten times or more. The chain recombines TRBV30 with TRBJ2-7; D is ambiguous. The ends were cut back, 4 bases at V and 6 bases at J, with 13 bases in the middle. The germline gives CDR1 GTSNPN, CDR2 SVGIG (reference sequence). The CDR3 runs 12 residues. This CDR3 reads CAWNVRPTEQYF. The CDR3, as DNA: TGTGCCTGGAATGTTAGGCCAACCGAGCAGTACTTC.

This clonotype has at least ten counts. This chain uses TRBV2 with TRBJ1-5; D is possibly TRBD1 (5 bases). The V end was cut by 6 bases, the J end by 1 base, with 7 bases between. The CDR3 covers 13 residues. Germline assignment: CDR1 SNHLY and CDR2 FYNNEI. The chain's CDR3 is CASRQGSNQPQHF. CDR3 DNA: TGTGCCAGCAGGCAGGGCAGCAATCAGCCCCAGCATTTT.

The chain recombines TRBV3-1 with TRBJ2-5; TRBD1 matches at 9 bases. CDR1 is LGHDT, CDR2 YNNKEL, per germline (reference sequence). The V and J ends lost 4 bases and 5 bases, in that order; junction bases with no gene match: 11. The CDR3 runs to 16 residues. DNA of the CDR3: TGTGCCAGCAGCCTGCGGGGACAGGGAGGGTCGGAGACCCAGTACTTC. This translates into CASSLRGQGGSETQYF.

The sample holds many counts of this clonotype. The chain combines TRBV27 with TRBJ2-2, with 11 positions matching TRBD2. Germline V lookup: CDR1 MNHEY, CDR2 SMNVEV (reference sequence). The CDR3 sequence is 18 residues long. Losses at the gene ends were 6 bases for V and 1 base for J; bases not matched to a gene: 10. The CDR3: CASRGGSGRALNTGELFF. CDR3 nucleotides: TGTGCCAGCAGAGGGGGTAGCGGGAGGGCCTTGAACACCGGGGAGCTGTTTTTT.

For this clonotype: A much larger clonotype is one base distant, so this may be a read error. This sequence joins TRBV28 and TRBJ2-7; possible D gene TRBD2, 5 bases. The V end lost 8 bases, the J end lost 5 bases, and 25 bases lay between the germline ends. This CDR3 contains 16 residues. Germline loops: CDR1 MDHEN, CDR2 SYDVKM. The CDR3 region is CASHSAPEGEFNEQYF. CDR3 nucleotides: TGTGCCAGCCACTCCGCCCCCGAGGGCGAGTTTAACGAGCAGTACTTC.

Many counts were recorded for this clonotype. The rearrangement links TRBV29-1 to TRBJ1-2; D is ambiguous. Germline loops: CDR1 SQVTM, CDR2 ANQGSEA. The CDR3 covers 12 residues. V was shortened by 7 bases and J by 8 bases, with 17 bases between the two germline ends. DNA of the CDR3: TGCAGCGCTAGGTGGCCGGTTGAAGGCTACACCTTC. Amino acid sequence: CSARWPVEGYTF.

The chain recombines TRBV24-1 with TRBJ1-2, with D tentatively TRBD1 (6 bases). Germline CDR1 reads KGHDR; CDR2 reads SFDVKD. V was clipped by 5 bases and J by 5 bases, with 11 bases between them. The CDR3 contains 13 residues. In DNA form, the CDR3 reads TGTGCCACCAGTGGGGGGGGGCCATATGGCTACACCTTC. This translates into CATSGGGPYGYTF.

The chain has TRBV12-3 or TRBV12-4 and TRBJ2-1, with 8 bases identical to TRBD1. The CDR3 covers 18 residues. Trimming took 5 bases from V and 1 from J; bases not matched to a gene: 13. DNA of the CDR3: TGTGCCAGCAGTGCGATACCCGGGACAGGAGGATCCTACAATGAGCAGTTCTTC. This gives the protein CASSAIPGTGGSYNEQFF.

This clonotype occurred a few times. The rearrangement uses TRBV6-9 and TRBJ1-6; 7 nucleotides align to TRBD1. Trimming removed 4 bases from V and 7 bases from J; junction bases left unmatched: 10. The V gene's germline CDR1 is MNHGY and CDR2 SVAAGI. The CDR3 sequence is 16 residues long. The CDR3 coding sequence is TGTGCCAGCAGTTCCCGACAGGGCGATAGGAATTCACCCCTCCACTTT. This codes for CASSSRQGDRNSPLHF.

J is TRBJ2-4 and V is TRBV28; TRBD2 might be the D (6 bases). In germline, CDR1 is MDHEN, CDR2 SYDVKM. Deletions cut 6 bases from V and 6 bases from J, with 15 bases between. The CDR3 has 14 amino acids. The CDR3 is CASSTPGAINIQYF. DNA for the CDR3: TGTGCCAGCAGCACTCCGGGAGCTATAAACATTCAGTACTTC.

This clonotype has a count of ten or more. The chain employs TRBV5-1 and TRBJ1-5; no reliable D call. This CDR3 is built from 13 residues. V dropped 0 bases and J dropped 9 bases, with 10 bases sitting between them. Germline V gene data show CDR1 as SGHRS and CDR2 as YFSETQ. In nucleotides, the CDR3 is TGCGCCAGCAGCTTGGATGGGGTCGCGCCCCAGCATTTT. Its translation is CASSLDGVAPQHF.

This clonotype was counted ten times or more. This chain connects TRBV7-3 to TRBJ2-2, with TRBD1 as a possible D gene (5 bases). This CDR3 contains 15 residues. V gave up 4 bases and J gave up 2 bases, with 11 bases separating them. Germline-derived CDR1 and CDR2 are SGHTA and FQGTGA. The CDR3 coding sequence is TGTGCCAGCAGCTCCCGGACATCTAACACCGGGGAGCTGTTTTTT. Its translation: CASSSRTSNTGELFF. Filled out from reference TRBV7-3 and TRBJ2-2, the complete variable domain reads GAGVSQTPSNKVTEKGKYVELRCDPISGHTALYWYRQSLGQGPEFLIYFQGTGAADDSGLPNDRFFAVRPEGSVSTLKIQRTERGDSAVYLCASSSRTSNTGELFFGEGSRLTVL.

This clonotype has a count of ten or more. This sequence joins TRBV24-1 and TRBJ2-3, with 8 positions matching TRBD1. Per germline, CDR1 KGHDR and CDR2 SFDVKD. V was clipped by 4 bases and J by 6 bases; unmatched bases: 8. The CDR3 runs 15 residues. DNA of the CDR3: TGTGCCACCAGTGACTCCGGGACAGGAGGTGATACGCAGTATTTT. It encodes CATSDSGTGGDTQYF.

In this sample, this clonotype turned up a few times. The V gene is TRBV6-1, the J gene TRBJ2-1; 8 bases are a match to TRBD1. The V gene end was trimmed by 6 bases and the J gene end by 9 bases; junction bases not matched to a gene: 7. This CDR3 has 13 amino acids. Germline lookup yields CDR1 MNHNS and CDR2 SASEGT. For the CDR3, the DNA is TGTGCCAGCAGAACAGGGGGTAGTGGTGAGCAGTTCTTC. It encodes CASRTGGSGEQFF.

The CDR3 DNA is TGTGCCAGCAGTTACTCCCTAGCGGGAGATTTAGCCTACAATGAGCAGTTCTTC. As protein: CASSYSLAGDLAYNEQFF. The chain carries TRBV6-5 and TRBJ2-1; 10 bases map to TRBD2. The germline V gene encodes CDR1 MNHEY and CDR2 SVGAGI. The trim removed 0 bases at V and 2 bases at J, leaving 7 bases unmatched. This CDR3 region has 18 residues.